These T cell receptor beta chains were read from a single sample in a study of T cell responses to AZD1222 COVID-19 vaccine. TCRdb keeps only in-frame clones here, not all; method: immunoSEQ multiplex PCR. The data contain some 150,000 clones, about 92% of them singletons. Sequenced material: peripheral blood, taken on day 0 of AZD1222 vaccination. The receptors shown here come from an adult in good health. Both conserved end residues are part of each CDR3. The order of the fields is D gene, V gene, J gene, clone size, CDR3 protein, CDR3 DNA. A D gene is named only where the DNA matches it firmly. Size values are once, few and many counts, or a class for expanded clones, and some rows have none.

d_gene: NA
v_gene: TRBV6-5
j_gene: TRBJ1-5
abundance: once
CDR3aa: CASSSLGDQPQHF
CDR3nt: TGTGCCAGCAGTAGTCTCGGGGATCAGCCCCAGCATTTT

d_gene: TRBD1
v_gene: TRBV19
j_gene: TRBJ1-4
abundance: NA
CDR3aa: CASSIRGRKEKLFF
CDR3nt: TGTGCCAGTAGTATCAGGGGGCGCAAGGAAAAACTGTTTTTT

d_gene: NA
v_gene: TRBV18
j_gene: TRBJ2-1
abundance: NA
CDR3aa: CASSLNDEQFF
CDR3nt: TGTGCCAGCTCATTAAACGATGAGCAGTTCTTC

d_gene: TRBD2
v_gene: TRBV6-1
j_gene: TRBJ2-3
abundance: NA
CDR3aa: CASSDSRGGTDTQYF
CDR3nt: TGTGCCAGCAGTGATTCACGGGGGGGTACAGATACGCAGTATTTT

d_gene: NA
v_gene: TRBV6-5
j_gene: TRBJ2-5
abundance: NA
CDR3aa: CASSPLAAGWETQYF
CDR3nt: TGTGCCAGCAGTCCTTTAGCGGCGGGCTGGGAGACCCAGTACTTC

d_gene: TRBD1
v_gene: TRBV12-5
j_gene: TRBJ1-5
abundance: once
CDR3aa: CANGDRVCNQPQHF
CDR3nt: TGTGCTAACGGGGACAGGGTTTGCAATCAGCCCCAGCATTTT

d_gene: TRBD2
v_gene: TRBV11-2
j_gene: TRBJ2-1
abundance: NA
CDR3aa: CASSPTSGKQFF
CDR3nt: TGTGCCAGCAGCCCTACTAGCGGAAAGCAGTTCTTC

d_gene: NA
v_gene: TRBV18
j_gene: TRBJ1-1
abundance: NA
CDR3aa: CASSPSRDTEAFF
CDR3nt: TGTGCCAGCTCACCAAGCAGGGACACTGAAGCTTTCTTT

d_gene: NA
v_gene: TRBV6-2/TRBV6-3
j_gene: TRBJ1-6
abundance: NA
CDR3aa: CASSDRDFGPLHF
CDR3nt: TGTGCCAGCAGTGACCGGGATTTTGGACCCCTCCACTTT

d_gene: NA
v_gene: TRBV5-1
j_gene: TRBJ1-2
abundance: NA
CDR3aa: CASSLEAGRNGYTF
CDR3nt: TGCGCCAGCAGCTTGGAGGCAGGGCGGAATGGCTACACCTTC

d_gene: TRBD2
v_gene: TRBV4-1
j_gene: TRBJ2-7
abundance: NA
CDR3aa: CASSPRTPTSGGAYEQYF
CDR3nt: TGCGCCAGCAGCCCCAGAACCCCTACTAGCGGGGGGGCCTACGAGCAGTACTTC

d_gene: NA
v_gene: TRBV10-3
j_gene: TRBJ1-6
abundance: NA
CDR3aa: CAISVTGNSPLHF
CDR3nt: TGTGCCATCAGTGTGACGGGTAATTCACCCCTCCACTTT

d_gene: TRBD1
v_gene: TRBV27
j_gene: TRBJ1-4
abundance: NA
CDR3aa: CASSNNGQVSEKLFF
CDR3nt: TGTGCCAGCTCAAACAACGGACAGGTTAGTGAAAAACTGTTTTTT

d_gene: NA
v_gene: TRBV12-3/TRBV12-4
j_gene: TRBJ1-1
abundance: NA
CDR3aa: CASTLTGEAFF
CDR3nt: TGTGCCAGCACCTTGACAGGTGAAGCTTTCTTT